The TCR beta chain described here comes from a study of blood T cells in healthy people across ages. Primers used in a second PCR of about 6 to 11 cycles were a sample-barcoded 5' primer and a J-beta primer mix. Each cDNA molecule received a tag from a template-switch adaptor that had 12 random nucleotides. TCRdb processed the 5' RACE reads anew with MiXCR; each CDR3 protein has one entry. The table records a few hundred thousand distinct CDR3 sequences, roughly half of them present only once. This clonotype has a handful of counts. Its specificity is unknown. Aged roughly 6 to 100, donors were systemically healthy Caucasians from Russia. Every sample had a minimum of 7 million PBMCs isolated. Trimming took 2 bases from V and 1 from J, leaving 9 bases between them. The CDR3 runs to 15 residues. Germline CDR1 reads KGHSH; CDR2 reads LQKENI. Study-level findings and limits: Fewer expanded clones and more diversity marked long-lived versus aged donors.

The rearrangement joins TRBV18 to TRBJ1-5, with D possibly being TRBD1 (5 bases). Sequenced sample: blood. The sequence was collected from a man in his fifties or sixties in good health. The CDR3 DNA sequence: TGTGCCAGCTCACCAAAAAGGACAAGCAATCAGCCCCAGCATTTT. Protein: CASSPKRTSNQPQHF.